This TCR beta chain stems from a study of neurological immune-mediated disorders. About the research overall: A relapsing-remitting course was seen in about 90% of the roughly 35 multiple sclerosis patients and a secondary progressive course in 3.

Sequencing of 15-18 subjects in each run yielded over 200 million TCR-beta sequences. One entry per CDR3 protein results from TCRdb running MiXCR on the 5' RACE reads. Of roughly 100,000 distinct CDR3 sequences in the sample, 3% to 4.5% were seen once. There are many counts of this clonotype. V shed 6 bases, J shed 6 bases, and the junction held 16 bases outside the gene matches. The CDR3 sequence is 16 residues long. Germline lookup yields CDR1 DFQATT and CDR2 SNEGSKA (reference sequence). The sequence was obtained from a woman aged 45-60 years with multiple sclerosis. The sample consisted of PBMCs. The chain joins TRBV20-1 to TRBJ2-5, with TRBD2 identical over 10 bases. CDR3 nucleotides: TGCAGTGCAAGAAGGTCCAGCGGGGGGGCAATAAAGACCCAGTACTTC. It encodes CSARRSSGGAIKTQYF.